This T cell receptor (beta chain) is from a study of blood T cell repertoires in COVID-19. Study-wide background: The origin of the acute and convalescent COVID-19 samples was the United States, Italy and Spain.

Trimming took 1 base from V and 6 from J, leaving 26 bases between them. CDR1 MNHEY and CDR2 SMNVEV come from the germline V gene (reference sequence). The CDR3 loop spans 19 amino acids. Per the original methods: The assay estimated nucleated cells by amplifying reference gene primers. Libraries were prepared by immunoSEQ multiplex PCR; TCRdb keeps only in-frame clonotypes and omits some of them. Clone size and V and J calls were adopted from that table, with D and trimming inferred from the DNA. The sample records over 250,000 clones, roughly nine tenths being singletons. The chain couples TRBV27 to TRBJ2-3, with D perhaps matching TRBD2 (5 bases). This TCR was sampled from a man aged 55 to 70 who had recovered from COVID-19. Material for sequencing was PBMCs or T cells enriched from blood (not recorded which). The CDR3 DNA reads as TGTGCCAGCAGTTTATTTTTTGGCGCGACCCCTGCTCCGGGGGATACGCAGTATTTT. This translates into CASSLFFGATPAPGDTQYF.